The clone carrying this T cell receptor beta chain was observed a few times. The junction and the germline gene differ at one end; a read error may be behind it. The data were taken from a study of CD8+CD57+ T cells in acquired aplastic anemia. TCR beta VDJ combinations and CDR3 sequences were profiled from genomic DNA. TCRdb re-derived calls from the reads in MiXCR, one entry per CDR3 protein. The sample has 100,000 to 150,000 distinct CDR3 sequences, 30% to 45% seen once; the top ten hold approximately 2.6%. CDR3 size: 13 residues. Germline values: CDR1 MNHNS, CDR2 SASEGT. The patients chosen for sequencing had shown expansion of CD8+CD57+ cells (detected by flow cytometry).

This receptor was identified in a human donor with aplastic anemia. The V and J genes are TRBV6-1 and TRBJ1-1, with a possible D match to TRBD1 (5 bases). Sequencing input: sorted CD4+, CD8+, or CD8+CD57+ T cells (not recorded which) from PBMCs. In DNA form, the CDR3 reads TGTGCCAGCAGCGAAAGGGACGCACAAAGATTCCTCTTT. This gives the protein CASSERDAQRFLF.